The 14 T cell receptor beta chains reported below all come from one sample, sequenced in a study of regulatory T cells in long-lasting Graves disease (dated by TCRdb to about 2021). Sample time point, as interpreted from the label and publication: newly diagnosed GD, antithyroid drugs for less than 3 months. For both TCR sequencing and RNA sequencing, RNA was extracted from PBMCs using TRIzol. The method was multiplex PCR. The sequencing machine was an Illumina HiSeq 4000. iRepertoire HTBI primers and Arm-PCR amplification of CDR3 regions were used to construct TCR beta libraries. Using fastp trimming at Q25 and MiXCR clonotype assembly, TCRdb reanalyzed the public sequencing data and kept in-frame beta chains. Identical CDR3 proteins give one entry, which carries the most common genes and DNA. The sample table records about 200,000 distinct CDR3 sequences; around 20% of these occur just once. The leading ten clones occupy approximately 12% of the sample.

The sample was also reused in another study, on T cells in Graves' hyperthyroidism and ophthalmopathy.

The sample consisted of peripheral blood mononuclear cells (PBMCs), taken at new diagnosis, from a patient treated with antithyroid drugs. The origin of the receptors is a woman in her twenties or thirties with Graves disease. Donor details come from another sample of the same person, matched by shared clones.

Many counts were recorded for this clonotype. The chain employs TRBV7-8 and TRBJ1-2; D is uncertain. This CDR3 has 14 amino acids. V lost 1 base and J 2 bases, leaving 8 bases between the germline ends. Germline V gives CDR1 SGHVS, CDR2 FQNEAQ. In DNA, the CDR3 is TGTGCCAGCAGCTTAGTTTTGGGGAACTATGGCTACACCTTC. As protein: CASSLVLGNYGYTF.

This clonotype was detected many times. The rearrangement uses TRBV12-3 or TRBV12-4 and TRBJ1-1; D gene unclear. The CDR3 sequence is 12 residues long. V gave up 6 bases and J gave up 1 base, with 6 bases separating them. CDR3 DNA sequence: TGTGCCAGCAGGAGGCGGAACACTGAAGCTTTCTTT. Its translation is CASRRRNTEAFF.

This clonotype appeared once. J is TRBJ2-5 and V is TRBV7-8, with unresolved D. Germline CDR1 is SGHVS and CDR2 is FQNEAQ. The CDR3 extends over 15 amino acids. Trimming took 4 bases from V and 6 from J, leaving 18 bases between them. The CDR3 nucleotides are TGTGCCAGCAGCTCCCCCTACAGTAGGATGCAGACCCAGTACTTC. Its translation is CASSSPYSRMQTQYF.

This clonotype was seen ten or more times. The chain recombines TRBV12-3 or TRBV12-4 with TRBJ2-7, with D possibly TRBD2 on 6 matching bases. The CDR3 totals 13 residues. Trimming took 0 bases from V and 4 from J, leaving 7 bases between them. The CDR3 DNA follows: TGTGCCAGCAGTTTAGCGGGGGGATACGAGCAGTACTTC. Amino acid sequence: CASSLAGGYEQYF.

This clonotype has at least ten counts. This sequence joins TRBV6-5 and TRBJ2-2; 7 nucleotides line up with TRBD1. V was clipped by 4 bases and J by 2 bases; unmatched bases: 7. The germline V gene encodes CDR1 MNHEY and CDR2 SVGAGI. The CDR3 totals 16 residues. This CDR3 reads CASSFDRERNTGELFF. The CDR3 bases are TGTGCCAGCAGTTTCGACAGGGAACGTAACACCGGGGAGCTGTTTTTT.

About this clonotype itself: A far larger clone is one nucleotide away, so this likely arose from a read error. V gene TRBV19 combines with J gene TRBJ2-3, with TRBD2 matching over 7 bases. The J call may not be correct, given that the DNA end is closer to TRBJ2-7. The CDR3 length is 14 residues. Germline V CDR1 and CDR2: LNHDA, SQIVND (reference sequence). The CDR3: CASTAGDPYNEQYF. CDR3 in DNA: TGTGCCAGTACGGCGGGAGACCCCTACAATGAGCAGTACTTC.

This clonotype showed up many times. The chain couples TRBV5-6 to TRBJ1-5, with D unclear. The length of the CDR3 is 14 residues. From germline, CDR1 is SGHDT and CDR2 YYEEEE. The ends were cut back, 4 bases at V and 6 bases at J, with 14 bases in the middle. The CDR3 sequence is CASSNGWGPQPQHF. The CDR3 nucleotides read TGTGCCAGCAGCAATGGCTGGGGTCCTCAGCCCCAGCATTTT.

This clonotype has ten or more counts. The chain combines TRBV12-3 or TRBV12-4 with TRBJ1-5; D is unclear. Trimming took off 0 bases at V and 9 bases at J, with 12 bases between the two ends. This CDR3 is 14 amino acids long. The CDR3 region is CASSLAGDVRPQHF. The CDR3 nucleotides read TGTGCCAGCAGTTTAGCAGGCGATGTGCGGCCCCAGCATTTT.

This clonotype was recorded many times. The chain links TRBV11-2 to TRBJ2-3, with D possibly TRBD2 on 6 matching bases. This CDR3 contains 13 residues. Germline values: CDR1 SGHAT, CDR2 FQNNGV. The CDR3 loop reads CAPTEGPFNTQYF. CDR3 in DNA: TGTGCACCAACGGAGGGGCCATTTAATACGCAGTATTTT.

Many counts were recorded for this clonotype. The J gene is TRBJ2-2, the V gene TRBV3-1, with TRBD2 as a possible D gene (7 bases). The V gene lost 5 bases and the J gene lost 6 bases, with 16 bases spanning the gap. From germline, CDR1 is LGHDT and CDR2 YNNKEL (reference sequence). The CDR3 is made up of 15 amino acids. The CDR3 DNA sequence: TGTGCCAGCAGCTTTCGAGGGGGGGGAGCCGGGGAGCTGTTTTTT. This sequence encodes CASSFRGGGAGELFF.

This clonotype showed up many times. The rearrangement links TRBV7-9 to TRBJ1-3, with D uncertain. The germline V and J ends were trimmed by 1 base and 2 bases, with 6 bases remaining between them. Germline CDR1 is SEHNR and CDR2 is FQNEAQ (reference sequence). The CDR3 is made up of 14 amino acids. The CDR3 protein is CASSLEGPGNTIYF. CDR3 DNA: TGTGCCAGCAGCTTAGAAGGACCTGGAAACACCATATATTTT.

This clonotype was recorded many times. The chain employs TRBV6-2 or TRBV6-3 and TRBJ2-3; 11 nucleotides agree with TRBD2. CDR3 length: 16 amino acids. V lost 10 bases, J lost 6 bases, and 15 bases stayed unmatched. Germline V gene lookup returns CDR1 MNHEY and CDR2 SVGEGT. CDR3 nucleotide sequence: TGTGCCACCCACGGAATTAGCGGGGGGGCCCGGGATACGCAGTATTTT. This translates into CATHGISGGARDTQYF.

This clonotype has at least ten counts. The CDR3 reads CASSPGGYGYTF. The CDR3 nucleotides read TGTGCCAGCAGCCCGGGGGGCTATGGCTACACCTTC. The chain links TRBV27 to TRBJ1-2, with TRBD1 as a possible D gene (5 bases). The CDR3 covers 12 residues. Trimming pared 6 bases from V and 4 bases from J, leaving 9 bases between. Germline V gene data show CDR1 as MNHEY and CDR2 as SMNVEV (reference sequence).

This clonotype was observed many times. The chain carries TRBV24-1 and TRBJ2-1, with 11 bases lining up with TRBD2. Germline V gives CDR1 KGHDR, CDR2 SFDVKD. Trimming took 3 bases from V and 7 from J; bases not matched to a gene: 10. The CDR3 loop spans 17 amino acids. CDR3 bases: TGTGCCACCAGTGATCCGGGGGTAGCGGGAGGGCGAAATGAGCAGTTCTTC. Protein sequence: CATSDPGVAGGRNEQFF.